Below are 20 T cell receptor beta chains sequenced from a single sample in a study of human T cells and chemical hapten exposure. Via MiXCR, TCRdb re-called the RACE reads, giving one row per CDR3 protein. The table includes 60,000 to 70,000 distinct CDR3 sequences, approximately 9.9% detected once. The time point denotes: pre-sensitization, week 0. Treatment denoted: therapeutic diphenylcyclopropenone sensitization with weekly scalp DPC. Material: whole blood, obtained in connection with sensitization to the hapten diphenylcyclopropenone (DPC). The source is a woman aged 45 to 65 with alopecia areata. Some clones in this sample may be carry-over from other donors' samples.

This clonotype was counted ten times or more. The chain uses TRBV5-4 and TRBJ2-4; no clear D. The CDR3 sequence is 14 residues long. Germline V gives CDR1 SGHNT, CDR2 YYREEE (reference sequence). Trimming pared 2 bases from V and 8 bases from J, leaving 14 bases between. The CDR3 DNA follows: TGTGCCAGCAGCTTTGGGTCGGTGTCTTACATTCAGTACTTC. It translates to CASSFGSVSYIQYF. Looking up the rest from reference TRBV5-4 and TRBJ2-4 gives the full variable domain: ETGVTQSPTHLIKTRGQQVTLRCSSQSGHNTVSWYQQALGQGPQFIFQYYREEENGRGNFPPRFSGLQFPNYSSELNVNALELDDSALYLCASSFGSVSYIQYFGAGTRLSVL.

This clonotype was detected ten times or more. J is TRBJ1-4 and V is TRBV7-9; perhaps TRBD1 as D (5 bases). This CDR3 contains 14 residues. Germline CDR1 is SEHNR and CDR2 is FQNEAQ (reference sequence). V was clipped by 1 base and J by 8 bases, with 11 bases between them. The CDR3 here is CASSLGGVGEKLFF. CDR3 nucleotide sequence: TGTGCCAGCAGCTTAGGAGGGGTCGGGGAAAAACTGTTTTTT.

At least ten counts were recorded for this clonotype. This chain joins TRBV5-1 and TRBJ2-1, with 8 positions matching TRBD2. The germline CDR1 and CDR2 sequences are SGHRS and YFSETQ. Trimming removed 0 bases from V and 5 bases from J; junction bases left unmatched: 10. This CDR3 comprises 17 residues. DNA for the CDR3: TGCGCCAGCAGCTTGGTTTTCGGGACTAGTACCAACAATGAGCAGTTCTTC. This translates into CASSLVFGTSTNNEQFF.

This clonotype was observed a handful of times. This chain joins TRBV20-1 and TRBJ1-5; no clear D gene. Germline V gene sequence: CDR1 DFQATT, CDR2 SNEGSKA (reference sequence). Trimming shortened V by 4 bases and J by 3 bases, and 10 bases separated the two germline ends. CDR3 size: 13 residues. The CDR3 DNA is TGCAGTGCTACATCCCGTCTCAATCAGCCCCAGCATTTT. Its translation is CSATSRLNQPQHF.

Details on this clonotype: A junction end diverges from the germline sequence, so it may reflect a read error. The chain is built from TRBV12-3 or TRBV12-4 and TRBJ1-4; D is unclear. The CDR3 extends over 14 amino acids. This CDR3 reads CASTLGQVKENLFF. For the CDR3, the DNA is TGTGCCAGCACCCTAGGGCAGGTTAAGGAAAATCTGTTTTTT.

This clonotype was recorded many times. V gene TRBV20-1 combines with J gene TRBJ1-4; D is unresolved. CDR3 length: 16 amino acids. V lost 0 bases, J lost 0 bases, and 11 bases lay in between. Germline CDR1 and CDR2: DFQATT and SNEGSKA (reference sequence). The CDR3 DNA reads TGCAGTGCTAGAGATTGGGCGCTCGCAACTAATGAAAAACTGTTTTTT. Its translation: CSARDWALATNEKLFF.

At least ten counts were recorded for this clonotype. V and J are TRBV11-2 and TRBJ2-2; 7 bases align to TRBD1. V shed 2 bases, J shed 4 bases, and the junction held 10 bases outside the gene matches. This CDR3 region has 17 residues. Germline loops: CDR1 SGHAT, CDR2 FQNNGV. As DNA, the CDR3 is TGTGCCAGCAGCTTAACGAATATTCAGGGGGTCACCGGGGAGCTGTTTTTT. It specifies CASSLTNIQGVTGELFF.

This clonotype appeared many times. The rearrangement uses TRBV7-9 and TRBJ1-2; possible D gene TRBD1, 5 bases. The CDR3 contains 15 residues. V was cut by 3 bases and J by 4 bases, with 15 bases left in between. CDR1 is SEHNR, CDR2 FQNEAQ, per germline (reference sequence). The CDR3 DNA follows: TGTGCCAGCAGCTTGCCCGAGGCAGGGACCTATGGCTACACCTTC. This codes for CASSLPEAGTYGYTF.

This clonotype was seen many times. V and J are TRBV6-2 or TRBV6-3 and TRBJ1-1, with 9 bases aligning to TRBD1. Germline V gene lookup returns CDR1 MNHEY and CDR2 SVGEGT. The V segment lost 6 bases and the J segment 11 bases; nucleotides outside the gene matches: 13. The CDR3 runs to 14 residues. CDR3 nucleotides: TGTGCCAGCAGCCTCCAACAGGGGGCTGGGCGGGCTTTCTTT. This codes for CASSLQQGAGRAFF.

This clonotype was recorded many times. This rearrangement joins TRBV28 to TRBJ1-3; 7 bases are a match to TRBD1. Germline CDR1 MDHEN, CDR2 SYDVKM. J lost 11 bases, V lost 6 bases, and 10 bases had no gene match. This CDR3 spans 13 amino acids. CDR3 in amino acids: CASRPTGIGPIYF. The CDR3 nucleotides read TGTGCCAGCAGACCGACAGGGATCGGGCCCATATATTTT.

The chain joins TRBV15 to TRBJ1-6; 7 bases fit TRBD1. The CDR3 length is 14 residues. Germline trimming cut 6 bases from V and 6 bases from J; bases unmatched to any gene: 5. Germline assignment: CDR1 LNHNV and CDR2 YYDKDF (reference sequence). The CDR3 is CATRTGQSNSPLHF. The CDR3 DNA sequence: TGTGCCACCAGAACGGGACAGAGTAATTCACCCCTCCACTTT.

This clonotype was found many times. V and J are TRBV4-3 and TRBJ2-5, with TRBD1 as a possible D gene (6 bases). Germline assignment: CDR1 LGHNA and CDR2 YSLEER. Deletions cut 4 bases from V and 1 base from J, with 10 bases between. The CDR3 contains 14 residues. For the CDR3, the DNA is TGCGCCAGCAGCCTAAACAGGGCCCAAGAGACCCAGTACTTC. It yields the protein CASSLNRAQETQYF.

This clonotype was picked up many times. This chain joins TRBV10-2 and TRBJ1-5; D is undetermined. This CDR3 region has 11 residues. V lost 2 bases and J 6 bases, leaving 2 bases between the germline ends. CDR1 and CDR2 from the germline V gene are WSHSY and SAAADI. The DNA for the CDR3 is TGCGCCAGCAGTGAGGGTCAGCCCCAGCATTTT. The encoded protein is CASSEGQPQHF.

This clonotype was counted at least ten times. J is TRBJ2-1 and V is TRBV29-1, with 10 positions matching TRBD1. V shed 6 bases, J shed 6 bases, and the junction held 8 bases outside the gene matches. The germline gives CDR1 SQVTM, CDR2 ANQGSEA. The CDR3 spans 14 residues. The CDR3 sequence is CSVVTGQGTNEQFF. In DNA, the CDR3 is TGCAGCGTAGTTACGGGACAGGGGACCAATGAGCAGTTCTTC.

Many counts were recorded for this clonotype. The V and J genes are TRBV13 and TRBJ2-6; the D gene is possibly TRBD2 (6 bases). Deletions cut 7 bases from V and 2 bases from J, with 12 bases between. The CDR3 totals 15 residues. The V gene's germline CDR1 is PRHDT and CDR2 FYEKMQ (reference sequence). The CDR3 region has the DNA TGTGCCAGCACCCAGTGGGGGGCTGGGGCCAACGTCCTGACTTTC. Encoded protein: CASTQWGAGANVLTF.

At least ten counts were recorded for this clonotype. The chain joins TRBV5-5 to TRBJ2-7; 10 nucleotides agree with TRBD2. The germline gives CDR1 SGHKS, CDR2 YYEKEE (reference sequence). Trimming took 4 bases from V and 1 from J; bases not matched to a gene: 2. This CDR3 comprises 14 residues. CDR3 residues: CASSVTSGSYEQYF. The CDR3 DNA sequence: TGTGCCAGCAGCGTGACTAGCGGGTCCTACGAGCAGTACTTC.

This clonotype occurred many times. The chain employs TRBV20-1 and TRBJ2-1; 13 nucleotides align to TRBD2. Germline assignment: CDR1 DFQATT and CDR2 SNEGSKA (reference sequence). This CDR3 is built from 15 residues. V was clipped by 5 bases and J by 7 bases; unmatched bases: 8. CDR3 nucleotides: TGCAGTGCTGGAACTAGCGGGAGGGCCGGGAATGAGCAGTTCTTC. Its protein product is CSAGTSGRAGNEQFF.

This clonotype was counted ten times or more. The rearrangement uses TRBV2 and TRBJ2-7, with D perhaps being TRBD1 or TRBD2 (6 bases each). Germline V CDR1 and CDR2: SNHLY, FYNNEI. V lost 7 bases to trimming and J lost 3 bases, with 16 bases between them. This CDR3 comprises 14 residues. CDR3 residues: CASTGGPLLYEQYF. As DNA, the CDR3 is TGTGCCAGCACCGGGGGCCCCCTCCTCTACGAGCAGTACTTC. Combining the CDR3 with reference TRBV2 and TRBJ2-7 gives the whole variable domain EPEVTQTPSHQVTQMGQEVILRCVPISNHLYFYWYRQILGQKVEFLVSFYNNEISEKSEIFDDQFSVERPDGSNFTLKIRSTKLEDSAMYFCASTGGPLLYEQYFGPGTRLTVT.

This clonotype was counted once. Written as DNA, the CDR3 is TGTGCCAGCGGGTTAGGGGGGTCATCCTACGAGCAGTACTTC. Translation: CASGLGGSSYEQYF. V gene TRBV28 combines with J gene TRBJ2-7; D could derive from TRBD1 or TRBD2 (6 bases each). Germline V gene data show CDR1 as MDHEN and CDR2 as SYDVKM. Trimming removed 8 bases at V and 1 base at J, with 15 bases between. CDR3 length: 14 amino acids.

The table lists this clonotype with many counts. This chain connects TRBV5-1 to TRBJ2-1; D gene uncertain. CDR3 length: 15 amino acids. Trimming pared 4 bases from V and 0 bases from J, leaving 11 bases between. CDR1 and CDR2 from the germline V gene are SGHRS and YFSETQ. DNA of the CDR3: TGCGCCAGCAGCCCGTCAGAAAGCTCCTACAATGAGCAGTTCTTC. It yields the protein CASSPSESSYNEQFF.